A selection of T cell receptor beta chains follows, all from one sample in a study of PD-1 blockade in classical Hodgkin lymphoma. Here immunoSEQ multiplex PCR was the method, and the copy in TCRdb shows in-frame clones only, minus some. This table has under 100,000 clones, 75% to 90% appearing once. Source: peripheral blood mononuclear cells (PBMCs), taken at baseline. The receptors originated from a human donor with classical Hodgkin lymphoma. The CDR3 runs from the conserved cysteine through the conserved F or W. Clone size is given for some rows only: seen once, a few or many times, or a class if the clone is expanded.

TRBJ2-3 TRBV5-1 . CASSLNPGLQATDTQYF
TRBJ2-3 TRBV14 . CASSQGLTSGRPTDTQYF
TRBJ2-5 TRBV19 once CASSMVSGLSQETQYF
TRBJ1-1 TRBV28 once CASATGGTEAFF
TRBJ2-5 TRBV5-1 . CASSLNWGGTQYF
TRBJ2-1 TRBV5-4 . CASSSKRLAGVNEQFF
TRBJ2-5 TRBV2 . CASSVRQETQYF
TRBJ2-2 TRBV11-3 few CASSSERAGGELFF
TRBJ1-6 TRBV18 . CASSLSEKNSPLHF
TRBJ2-1 TRBV30 . CAWSAFGYNEQFF
TRBJ2-1 TRBV5-1 . CASSLERQGMYNEQFF
TRBJ1-1 TRBV25-1 . CASLDRGYTEAFF
TRBJ2-7 TRBV11-2 . CASSATEINSLYEQYF
TRBJ1-3 TRBV30 . CAWIQGVGNTIYF
TRBJ1-5 TRBV10-3 . CAISPNGGGRGPQHF
TRBJ2-2 TRBV7-2 . CASSAGQYTGELFF
TRBJ1-2 TRBV5-1 . CASSLVGTEDGYTF
TRBJ2-7 TRBV7-9 . CASSLLGPNSGGEQYF
TRBJ2-2 TRBV6-5 . CASSYLNTGELFF
TRBJ2-1 TRBV19 few CARPAEGNDEQFF
TRBJ2-7 TRBV10-3 . CAISERQGIGEQYF
TRBJ2-5 TRBV7-9 . CASSLARTGAQETQYF
TRBJ1-1 TRBV5-1 few CASSAGGRTLEAFF
TRBJ2-7 TRBV5-3 . CASSQEVAGVYEQYF
TRBJ1-2 TRBV14 . CASSQETGHYGYTF
TRBJ1-5 TRBV10-3 . CAIAAVGNQPQHF
TRBJ1-1 TRBV2 few CASSVNLNTEAFF
TRBJ1-1 TRBV6-5 . CASSYRRTGGASGWFF
TRBJ1-1 TRBV27 . CATKPGRMNTEAFF
TRBJ2-1 TRBV19 . CASSIQGGSYNEQFF
TRBJ2-1 TRBV6-6 . CASSYDALNNEQFF
TRBJ1-6 TRBV5-6 . CASSSTGLSSPLHF
TRBJ2-1 TRBV29-1 . CSVEGTWGEGSYNEQFF
TRBJ1-2 TRBV19 . CASSIEPGRGEYGYTF
TRBJ2-2 TRBV19 . CASSTLAGATGELFF
TRBJ2-7 TRBV18 . CASSPSGLAGPSYEQYF
TRBJ1-4 TRBV5-1 . CASSPQGSDEKLFF
TRBJ2-2 TRBV7-2 . CASSLRGNTGELFF
TRBJ2-2 TRBV27 . CASSLFPGWNTGELFF
TRBJ2-7 TRBV21-1 once CASSKADTKPQYF
TRBJ2-7 TRBV21-1 . CASSKATQTSGSPYEQYF
TRBJ2-1 TRBV6-1 . CASSEPGQREQFF
TRBJ2-1 TRBV4-3 . CASSQGGSSAYNEQFF
TRBJ2-1 TRBV28 . CASSLRVSGRNEQFF
TRBJ2-7 TRBV7-2 . CASSLAPGWGGYF
TRBJ2-7 TRBV4-3 . CASSQEPGTGNFHYEQYF
TRBJ2-5 TRBV5-6 . CASSLGSAVGTQYF
TRBJ1-1 TRBV28 . CASTQWGAVQAFF
TRBJ1-6 TRBV10-3 . CAISPGFDSPLHF
TRBJ2-5 TRBV5-1 . CASSLVLGETQYF
TRBJ2-5 TRBV18 once CASSTTRTQKETQYF
TRBJ2-7 TRBV4-3 . CASSRGLAGIYEQYF
TRBJ2-1 TRBV10-3 . CAISRDPTGVHEQFF
TRBJ2-1 TRBV7-7 . CASSLYQTSHEQFF
TRBJ2-1 TRBV5-4 . CASAYQGLAGDVEQFF
TRBJ2-2 TRBV21-1 . CASSPPRSGILAGELFF
TRBJ2-7 TRBV5-4 . CASSLEVAGVREQYF
TRBJ2-3 TRBV7-2 . CASSPMGADTQYF
TRBJ2-5 TRBV2 once CASSDLWTGAGETQYF
TRBJ2-1 TRBV4-3 . CASSRGLAGHLEQFF